This T cell receptor (beta chain) derives from a study of blood T cells in healthy people across ages (dated by TCRdb to 2013 to 2016). In terms of the full investigation: In model experiments, template switching captured roughly one uniquely barcoded TCR beta cDNA molecule for every two T cells. To track age-related changes in TCR beta repertoire diversity, the study relied on deep sequencing normalized with unique cDNA molecular identifiers. The study analyzed two additional independent replicas of 1 million unique cDNA reads from the same blood draw for two donors, one aged 18 to 29 and one aged 80 or older. To avoid experimental bias, donors of different ages were spread randomly across the sequencing lanes. The donors were split into four age groups: young (average around 15 years), middle-aged (39), aged (roughly 68) and long-lived (approximately 80). Study-level results and caveats: Observed TCR beta diversity correlated strongly with the percentage of naive T cells measured by flow cytometry. Conclusive comparison of naive and antigen-experienced compartments was prevented by the profiling of bulk unsorted PBMCs. Estimates of total diversity based on one million sequenced T cells were considered lower bounds and underestimates. As age increased, observed TCR beta diversity per million T cells dropped in a roughly linear way, and a significant reduction was already evident by age 40. Because the CMV infection status of the donors was unknown, age-related changes in expanded clonotypes may potentially have been confounded. Compared with the aged group, the long-lived group had more naive CD4+ T cells, fewer expanded clones and increased TCR diversity, suggesting age selection.

CDR1 and CDR2 were assigned from the germline V gene as SGDLS and YYNGEE. V drops 0 bases and J drops 10 bases, leaving 14 bases in between. The CDR3 runs 13 amino acids, cysteine and phenylalanine included. CDR3 DNA only is kept here, 39 bases in frame from base 1. This clonotype has a handful of counts. Its target antigen remains unknown. Per-nucleotide qualities are absent, and no much larger clonotype sits a single base away. The library was generated by 5' RACE. Sequencing was performed on an Illumina HiSeq 2500. A second about 6 to 11 cycle PCR used a sample-barcoded 5' primer and a J-beta primer mix. A template-switch 5' adaptor carrying 12 random nucleotides introduced a unique molecular identifier onto each TCR beta cDNA molecule. At least 2.5 million CDR3-containing paired-end reads were obtained from each sample. First-strand cDNA was synthesized from all RNA with the Mint cDNA synthesis kit, primed by a TRBC-specific oligonucleotide. After uracil-DNA glycosylase treatment, a first 18-cycle PCR used universal primers M1SS and BC2_uni_R on all cDNA. The study's processing was this. For normalization, 1 million high-quality reads were randomly selected from each sample, with every read carrying a distinct molecular identifier. Reads with shared molecular identifiers were discarded instead of being binned into consensus sequences. MiTCR, with a Q25 quality threshold and the strictest error-elimination algorithm, was used for CDR3 identification, clonotype clustering and error correction. A nonparametric unseen species model with Euler transformation was used to estimate a lower bound on total TCR beta diversity. TCRdb itself trimmed the public reads at Q25 with fastp, ran MiXCR and retained productive beta chains. Each entry merges the rows of one CDR3 protein and shows their most common DNA and genes. What appears here as the V and J calls and clone size reflects TCRdb's work, not the paper's. This sample has about 940,000 distinct CDR3 sequences in its table, and 48% of those were observed once. Clones ranked in the top ten supply 13% of the sample.

The roughly 42 donors, aged about 6 to 90 years, were systemically healthy Caucasian individuals from Russia. Around 10 milliliters of peripheral blood were drawn from each donor into EDTA-treated Vacutainer tubes. PBMCs were isolated by Ficoll-Paque density-gradient centrifugation, with at least 6 million obtained per sample. Total RNA, at least 6 micrograms per sample, was extracted from PBMCs with Trizol reagent. For every donor, an aliquot of PBMCs went through flow cytometry to measure the percentages of naive CD45RAhigh/CD27high T cells. Recombination linked TRBV9 to TRBJ2-7; possibly the D gene is TRBD1, per 6 matching bases. This receptor was obtained from a man aged 25-45 years in good health. Sequenced: blood. The DNA sequence is as follows: TGTGCCAGCAGCGTAGCATTGGGGGCGCCCCAGTACTTC. The resulting protein is CASSVALGAPQYF.